This T cell receptor (beta chain) was captured by sequencing in a study of regulatory T cells in long-lasting Graves disease. Time point noted: newly diagnosed GD, antithyroid drugs for less than 3 months. RNA from PBMCs was the source of the TCR library. This clonotype was recorded at least ten times. The CDR3 consists of 16 residues. V was clipped by 6 bases and J by 4 bases; unmatched bases: 10. CDR3-region Arm-PCR and iRepertoire HTBI primers produced the TCR beta libraries. Using its own MiXCR run on the multiplex PCR reads, TCRdb lists one record per CDR3 protein. The sample contains hundreds of thousands of distinct CDR3 sequences, roughly 16% of which appear only once.

This sequence originates from a female donor with Graves disease. This chain uses TRBV12-3 or TRBV12-4 with TRBJ2-5, with TRBD2 identical over 11 bases. The sample consisted of peripheral blood mononuclear cells (PBMCs), taken at new diagnosis, from a patient treated with antithyroid drugs. Here the CDR3 reads CASRSLLAGDGETQYF. The CDR3 bases are TGTGCCAGCAGGTCCCTACTAGCGGGGGATGGAGAGACCCAGTACTTC.